This T cell receptor beta chain was recovered during a study of cytomegalovirus exposure and HLA in healthy donors. Overall study context: From donors who were HLA-typed, an early data release held 81 million or so unique TCRs.

Vbeta (60) and Jbeta (13) primers were used in the PCR. Data came from immunoSEQ multiplex PCR; TCRdb stores just in-frame clones and leaves some out. The data hold over 150,000 clones, with 80% observed a single time. There are a few counts of this clone. Distinct nucleotide sequences in the sample also encode this CDR3. Sequenced material: PBMCs. This TCR came from a man aged 25-45 years in good health and CMV-seronegative.

DNA of the CDR3: TGTGCCAGTAGTATCAACCGGCAGGCCTACGAGCAGTACTTC. This encodes CASSINRQAYEQYF. The V call is TRBV19, the J call TRBJ2-7, with D hard to call. Trimming shortened V by 3 bases and J by 2 bases, and 11 bases separated the two germline ends. CDR3 length equals 14 residues. Germline assignment: CDR1 LNHDA and CDR2 SQIVND (reference sequence).